These 27 T cell receptor beta chains were sequenced from one sample in a study of shared clonotypes between healthy human individuals. Sequenced by immunoSEQ multiplex PCR; TCRdb stores in-frame clones only, minus some. In the table there are about 580,000 clones, 95% to 98% of which are singletons. The naive CD8 population came from CD45RO-negative cells selected for CCR7, without terminally differentiated effector memory CD45RA+ cells. Specimen: naive CD8+ T cells sorted from blood. Receptors originate from a man aged 25 to 40 in good health.

The chain uses TRBV5-6 and TRBJ2-1; D possibly uses TRBD1 or TRBD2 (5 bases each). Trimming pared 0 bases from V and 0 bases from J, leaving 10 bases between. CDR1 SGHDT and CDR2 YYEEEE come from the germline V gene. This CDR3 spans 16 amino acids. For the CDR3, the DNA is TGTGCCAGCAGCTTGGCGGGGACGAGCTCCTACAATGAGCAGTTCTTC. It codes for CASSLAGTSSYNEQFF. Full variable domain (outside the CDR3, taken from reference TRBV5-6 and TRBJ2-1): DAGVTQSPTHLIKTRGQQVTLRCSPKSGHDTVSWYQQALGQGPQFIFQYYEEEERQRGNFPDRFSGHQFPNYSSELNVNALLLGDSALYLCASSLAGTSSYNEQFFGPGTRLTVL.

The chain recombines TRBV27 with TRBJ2-3; 7 bases match TRBD2. Trimming removed 1 base from V and 4 bases from J; junction bases left unmatched: 5. This CDR3 spans 15 amino acids. Germline V CDR1 and CDR2: MNHEY, SMNVEV (reference sequence). In nucleotides, the CDR3 is TGTGCCAGCAGTTTATTTGCGGGAGCGTCAGATACGCAGTATTTT. Translated: CASSLFAGASDTQYF.

The gene calls are TRBV6-5 and TRBJ2-5, with D hard to call. V lost 5 bases and J 2 bases, leaving 3 bases between the germline ends. Germline CDR1 is MNHEY and CDR2 is SVGAGI. CDR3 size: 11 residues. CDR3 nucleotide sequence: TGTGCCAGCAGTAATCAAGAGACCCAGTACTTC. This gives the protein CASSNQETQYF.

The CDR3 DNA follows: TGCGCCAGCAGCTCCTCAGCCCAGAACACTGAAGCTTTCTTT. Its translation is CASSSSAQNTEAFF. The chain uses TRBV5-1 and TRBJ1-1, with no clear D. V shed 3 bases and J shed 1 base, with 10 bases lying between them. This CDR3 has 14 amino acids. CDR1 is SGHRS, CDR2 YFSETQ, per germline.

V is TRBV5-5 and J is TRBJ1-2; unclear D gene. Germline V lookup: CDR1 SGHKS, CDR2 YYEKEE (reference sequence). Trimming took off 1 base at V and 3 bases at J, with 19 bases between the two ends. The CDR3 is 17 residues long. The CDR3 here is CASSLWRTVSVDYGYTF. CDR3 nucleotide sequence: TGTGCCAGCAGCTTGTGGAGAACGGTTAGTGTAGACTATGGCTACACCTTC.

The V call is TRBV5-1, the J call TRBJ2-1; 11 nucleotides line up with TRBD1. This CDR3 has 15 residues. Trimming removed 2 bases from V and 3 bases from J; junction bases left unmatched: 1. Germline V gives CDR1 SGHRS, CDR2 YFSETQ. The CDR3 sequence: CASSFGTGGYNEQFF. The CDR3 DNA follows: TGCGCCAGCAGCTTTGGGACAGGGGGCTACAATGAGCAGTTCTTC.

The chain couples TRBV7-6 to TRBJ2-7; weak D call: TRBD2 (5 bases). Trimming took off 0 bases at V and 5 bases at J, with 14 bases between the two ends. Germline V gene data show CDR1 as SGHVS and CDR2 as FNYEAQ. The CDR3 is 15 residues long. Here the CDR3 reads CASSLAGEYRDEQYF. As DNA, the CDR3 is TGTGCCAGCAGCTTAGCGGGAGAGTATCGTGACGAGCAGTACTTC.

As for this clone: Other DNA sequences in the same sample also yield this CDR3. The chain links TRBV29-1 to TRBJ2-1; 10 positions match TRBD2. CDR1 SQVTM and CDR2 ANQGSEA come from the germline V gene. Germline trimming cut 7 bases from V and 2 bases from J; bases unmatched to any gene: 2. The CDR3 sequence is 13 residues long. The CDR3 bases are TGCAGCGGTACTAGCGGGACCTACAATGAGCAGTTCTTC. This codes for CSGTSGTYNEQFF.

This chain uses TRBV18 with TRBJ2-1; no definite D call. Trimming removed 0 bases from V and 0 bases from J, with 12 bases in between. The CDR3 contains 17 residues. Germline V gene data show CDR1 as KGHSH and CDR2 as LQKENI. CDR3 residues: CASSPPDGSPSYNEQFF. The DNA of the CDR3 is TGTGCCAGCTCACCACCGGACGGCTCCCCCTCCTACAATGAGCAGTTCTTC.

V is TRBV29-1 and J is TRBJ2-1, with 11 nucleotides matching TRBD1. After removal of 7 bases from V and 9 bases from J, the junction contained 11 bases not matched to a gene. This CDR3 comprises 14 residues. Germline V gene sequence: CDR1 SQVTM, CDR2 ANQGSEA. CDR3 region: CSAHGGQGEVEQFF. The CDR3 DNA is TGCAGCGCCCATGGGGGACAGGGGGAGGTTGAGCAGTTCTTC.

The V gene is TRBV27, the J gene TRBJ1-5; D remains unclear. CDR1 is MNHEY and CDR2 is SMNVEV in the germline V gene (reference sequence). The ends were cut back, 2 bases at V and 4 bases at J, with 9 bases in the middle. This CDR3 spans 14 amino acids. In DNA form, the CDR3 reads TGTGCCAGCAGTTTAGGGCAGTGGAATCAGCCCCAGCATTTT. Protein product: CASSLGQWNQPQHF.

The CDR3 bases are TGTGCCAGCAGCTTCGGGGGATTGGGCTACACCTTC. Its translation: CASSFGGLGYTF. The chain links TRBV5-4 to TRBJ1-2, with D possibly being TRBD1 (5 bases). Trimming shortened V by 2 bases and J by 8 bases, and 10 bases separated the two germline ends. CDR1 and CDR2 from the germline V gene are SGHNT and YYREEE (reference sequence). CDR3 length: 12 amino acids.

As regards this clone: Other DNA sequences of this sample code for an identical CDR3. J is TRBJ2-5 and V is TRBV6-5; tentatively, D is TRBD1 or TRBD2 (5 bases each). Germline V CDR1 and CDR2: MNHEY, SVGAGI. This CDR3 contains 13 residues. V lost 0 bases and J lost 4, with 6 bases in between. The DNA of the CDR3 is TGTGCCAGCAGTTACTCTGGGGGAGAGACCCAGTACTTC. It is translated as CASSYSGGETQYF.

This clone was counted a single time. V is TRBV27 and J is TRBJ2-7; no reliable D call. Germline loops: CDR1 MNHEY, CDR2 SMNVEV (reference sequence). V was shortened by 0 bases and J by 0 bases, with 12 bases between the two germline ends. The CDR3 is 16 amino acids. CDR3 loop: CASSLSLDTSSYEQYF. The CDR3 DNA is TGTGCCAGCAGTTTATCATTAGACACGAGCTCCTACGAGCAGTACTTC.

A remark on this clone: One junction end does not reproduce the germline sequence, and a read error may be involved. The rearrangement uses TRBV29-1 and TRBJ2-7; 7 bases fit TRBD2. CDR1 and CDR2 from the germline V gene are SQVTM and ANQGSEA. The CDR3 length is 11 residues. Here the CDR3 reads CSVEFQAGRHF. CDR3 coding DNA: TGCAGCGTTGAATTTCAAGCGGGAAGGCACTTC.

The V and J genes are TRBV9 and TRBJ2-3; 9 bases agree with TRBD1. Looked up from germline, CDR1 is SGDLS and CDR2 is YYNGEE. Germline trimming cut 2 bases from V and 0 bases from J; bases unmatched to any gene: 7. The CDR3 contains 17 residues. The CDR3 region is CASSVGQGLTSTDTQYF. The CDR3 DNA reads as TGTGCCAGCAGCGTCGGACAGGGGCTTACTAGCACAGATACGCAGTATTTT.

The chain couples TRBV4-3 to TRBJ1-2, with no clear D. Germline CDR1 is LGHNA and CDR2 is YSLEER. This CDR3 is 15 amino acids long. The germline V and J ends were trimmed by 0 bases and 4 bases, with 12 bases remaining between them. The CDR3 DNA is TGCGCCAGCAGCCAAGATACTTCTCCTAGCTATGGCTACACCTTC. Translation: CASSQDTSPSYGYTF.

The V call is TRBV19, the J call TRBJ1-3; a weak D match, TRBD1 (5 bases). Germline V gene data show CDR1 as LNHDA and CDR2 as SQIVND (reference sequence). This CDR3 region has 15 residues. Deletions cut 5 bases from V and 0 bases from J, with 11 bases between. Here the CDR3 reads CASSPSGFSGNTIYF. CDR3 nucleotides: TGTGCCAGTAGTCCGTCAGGGTTCTCTGGAAACACCATATATTTT.

The chain recombines TRBV5-4 with TRBJ2-1; no reliable D call. Trimming took 1 base from V and 5 from J, leaving 7 bases between them. The CDR3 runs 13 residues. The germline gives CDR1 SGHNT, CDR2 YYREEE (reference sequence). Written as DNA, the CDR3 is TGTGCCAGCAGCTTGTTCGTTCACAATGAGCAGTTCTTC. Its translation is CASSLFVHNEQFF.

The chain joins TRBV10-2 to TRBJ2-1; the D gene is possibly TRBD1 (5 bases). The CDR3 runs 13 residues. Germline CDR1 and CDR2: WSHSY and SAAADI. Trimming took 1 base from V and 5 from J, leaving 6 bases between them. The CDR3 region has the DNA TGCGCCAGCAGTGAGTTAGGGGACAATGAGCAGTTCTTC. Residues: CASSELGDNEQFF.

This chain uses TRBV7-9 with TRBJ2-1; D is perhaps TRBD2 (6 bases). Looked up from germline, CDR1 is SEHNR and CDR2 is FQNEAQ (reference sequence). The CDR3 runs to 16 residues. Trimming shortened V by 5 bases and J by 0 bases, and 14 bases separated the two germline ends. CDR3: CASSPRDWSSYNEQFF. CDR3 DNA: TGTGCCAGCAGCCCCCGGGACTGGAGCTCCTACAATGAGCAGTTCTTC.

DNA of the CDR3: TGTGCCAGCAGTTCAGGGATGAGCAATCAGCCCCAGCATTTT. Translation gives CASSSGMSNQPQHF. V usage is TRBV27 and J usage is TRBJ1-5; D is perhaps TRBD1 (5 bases). Trimming removed 4 bases from V and 1 base from J, with 8 bases in between. From germline, CDR1 is MNHEY and CDR2 SMNVEV (reference sequence). This CDR3 has 14 residues.

A single count supports this clone. This chain links TRBV11-2 with TRBJ2-7, with D uncertain. Trimming pared 0 bases from V and 6 bases from J, leaving 6 bases between. Germline CDR1 is SGHAT and CDR2 is FQNNGV. The CDR3 contains 12 residues. The DNA for the CDR3 is TGTGCCAGCAGCTTAGAGGCCTCCGAGCAGTACTTC. This translates into CASSLEASEQYF. The whole variable domain, filled in from reference TRBV11-2 and TRBJ2-7, reads EAGVAQSPRYKIIEKRQSVAFWCNPISGHATLYWYQQILGQGPKLLIQFQNNGVVDDSQLPKDRFSAERLKGVDSTLKIQPAKLEDSAVYLCASSLEASEQYFGPGTRLTVT.

The chain recombines TRBV27 with TRBJ1-5; D not certain. This CDR3 is built from 12 residues. Germline-derived CDR1 and CDR2 are MNHEY and SMNVEV (reference sequence). Trimming removed 5 bases from V and 0 bases from J, with 2 bases in between. As DNA, the CDR3 is TGTGCCAGCAGTCATAGCAATCAGCCCCAGCATTTT. Its protein is CASSHSNQPQHF.

J is TRBJ1-5 and V is TRBV2; weak D call: TRBD1 (5 bases). The CDR3 spans 15 residues. V was cut by 1 base and J by 1 base, with 8 bases left in between. The V gene's germline CDR1 is SNHLY and CDR2 FYNNEI. The CDR3: CASSEGRESNQPQHF. CDR3 in DNA: TGTGCCAGCAGTGAAGGCAGGGAAAGCAATCAGCCCCAGCATTTT.

This chain uses TRBV6-1 with TRBJ2-7; D ambiguous. Germline lookup yields CDR1 MNHNS and CDR2 SASEGT. The V and J ends lost 6 bases and 3 bases respectively, with 9 bases between them. This CDR3 has 12 residues. The CDR3 DNA follows: TGTGCCAGCAGCGCGAGGTTCTACGAGCAGTACTTC. Translation gives CASSARFYEQYF.

The J gene is TRBJ1-1, the V gene TRBV27, with no clear D. This CDR3 has 16 amino acids. Germline-derived CDR1 and CDR2 are MNHEY and SMNVEV (reference sequence). The ends were cut back, 7 bases at V and 4 bases at J, with 22 bases in the middle. The CDR3 nucleotides are TGTGCCAGCATGTCAATCTCCTTTTTAGGAATCACTGAAGCTTTCTTT. Translated: CASMSISFLGITEAFF.